This record looks at one T cell receptor beta chain sequence and its context. The antigen is not known. The germline V gene has CDR1 MNHNS and CDR2 SASEGT. The V gene lost 1 base and the J gene lost 1 base, with 8 bases spanning the gap. The CDR3 has 14 residues. This entry comes from a study of cytomegalovirus exposure and HLA in healthy donors. Findings of the study overall: The authors enumerated some 170 TCR beta chains as linked to cytomegalovirus.

PCR used 60 Vbeta primers and 13 Jbeta primers. Only in-frame clones appear in the TCRdb table, and some are missing; sequencing was by immunoSEQ multiplex PCR. The sample has 150,000 to 200,000 clones, 80% to 85% seen once; the top ten hold around 0.26%. The chain uses TRBV6-1 and TRBJ2-7; D gene uncertain. The clonotype originates from a boy aged 5-17 years in good health and CMV-seronegative. Sequenced: PBMCs. Here the CDR3 DNA reads TGTGCCAGCAGTGAAGGAGACGGGTCCTACGAGCAGTACTTC. Residues: CASSEGDGSYEQYF.